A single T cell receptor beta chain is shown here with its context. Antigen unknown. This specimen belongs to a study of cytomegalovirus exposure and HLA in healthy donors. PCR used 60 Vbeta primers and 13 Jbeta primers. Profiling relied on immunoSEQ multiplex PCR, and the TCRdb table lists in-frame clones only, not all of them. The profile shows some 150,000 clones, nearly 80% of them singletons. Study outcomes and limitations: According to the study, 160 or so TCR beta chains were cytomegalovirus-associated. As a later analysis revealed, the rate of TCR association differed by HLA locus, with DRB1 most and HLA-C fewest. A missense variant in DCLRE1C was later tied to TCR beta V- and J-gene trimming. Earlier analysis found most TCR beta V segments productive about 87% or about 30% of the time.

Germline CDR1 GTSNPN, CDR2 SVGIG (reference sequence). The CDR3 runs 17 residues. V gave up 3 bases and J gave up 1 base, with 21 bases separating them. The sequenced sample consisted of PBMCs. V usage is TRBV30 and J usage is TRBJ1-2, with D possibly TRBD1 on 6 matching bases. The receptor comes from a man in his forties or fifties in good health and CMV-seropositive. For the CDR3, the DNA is TGTGCCTGGAGGAGGGCGGACAGAGGCTGGCTTAACTATGGCTACACCTTC. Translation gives CAWRRADRGWLNYGYTF.